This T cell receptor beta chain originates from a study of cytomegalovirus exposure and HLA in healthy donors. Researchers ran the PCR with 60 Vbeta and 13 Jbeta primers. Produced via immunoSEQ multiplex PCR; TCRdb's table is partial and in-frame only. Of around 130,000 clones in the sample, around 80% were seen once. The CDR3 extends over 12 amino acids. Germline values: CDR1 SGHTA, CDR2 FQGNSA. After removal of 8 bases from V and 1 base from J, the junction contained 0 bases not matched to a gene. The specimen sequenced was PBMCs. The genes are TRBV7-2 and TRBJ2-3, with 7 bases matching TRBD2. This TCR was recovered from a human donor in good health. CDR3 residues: CASRGGTDTQYF. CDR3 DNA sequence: TGTGCCAGCCGGGGGGGCACAGATACGCAGTATTTT.